Shown below are 17 T cell receptor beta chains from a single sample sequenced in a study of blood T cell repertoires in COVID-19. Generated by immunoSEQ multiplex PCR, the TCRdb table keeps only in-frame clones and is missing some. The table shows roughly 150,000 clones, with roughly 91% occurring only once. The sequenced material came from peripheral blood. The source of these receptors is a man aged 18 to 30 with COVID-19, enrolled during active disease.

In this sample, this clone turned up once. The chain recombines TRBV2 with TRBJ1-3; tentative D call: TRBD1 (6 bases). The germline V and J ends were trimmed by 6 bases and 7 bases, with 10 bases remaining between them. The CDR3 spans 12 residues. Germline CDR1 reads SNHLY; CDR2 reads FYNNEI. The CDR3 DNA reads as TGTGCCAGCAGCCCGGACAGTAACACCATATATTTT. Protein sequence: CASSPDSNTIYF.

This clone has only a few counts. CDR3 sequence: CASSGRPRGRKSNTEAFF. For the CDR3, the DNA is TGTGCCAGCAGCGGACGACCCAGGGGGCGGAAATCTAACACTGAAGCTTTCTTT. The chain recombines TRBV11-2 with TRBJ1-1; 8 bases align to TRBD1. J gave up 2 bases and V 5 bases, and 16 bases lay outside the gene matches. CDR1 is SGHAT, CDR2 FQNNGV, per germline. This CDR3 has 18 amino acids.

The chain couples TRBV18 to TRBJ2-3, with D possibly being TRBD1 (6 bases). The CDR3 consists of 15 residues. Trimming shortened V by 3 bases and J by 0 bases, and 10 bases separated the two germline ends. Germline V gives CDR1 KGHSH, CDR2 LQKENI. In DNA, the CDR3 is TGTGCCAGCTCACCCCAGGGGTCTAGCACAGATACGCAGTATTTT. This gives the protein CASSPQGSSTDTQYF.

V usage is TRBV30 and J usage is TRBJ2-5; possibly TRBD1 for D (5 bases). CDR1 and CDR2 from the germline V gene are GTSNPN and SVGIG (reference sequence). V shed 2 bases and J shed 5 bases, with 12 bases lying between them. CDR3 length: 13 residues. CDR3 DNA sequence: TGTGCCTGGAGTTTCGACAGAATGGAGACCCAGTACTTC. This encodes CAWSFDRMETQYF.

The chain uses TRBV5-4 and TRBJ1-2; 10 bases agree with TRBD1. The J segment lost 0 bases and the V segment lost 3 bases, leaving 8 bases of the junction unmatched. The CDR3 runs to 17 residues. The germline gives CDR1 SGHNT, CDR2 YYREEE (reference sequence). In DNA form, the CDR3 reads TGTGCCAGCAGCTCGGACAGGGGGGTAACAGCTAACTATGGCTACACCTTC. This encodes CASSSDRGVTANYGYTF.

The J gene is TRBJ2-7, the V gene TRBV4-3, with 10 bases aligning to TRBD2. Germline V gene sequence: CDR1 LGHNA, CDR2 YSLEER. The CDR3 loop spans 15 amino acids. Losses at the gene ends were 1 base for V and 2 bases for J; bases not matched to a gene: 2. The CDR3 reads CASSQGTSGAYEQYF. The CDR3 coding sequence is TGCGCCAGCAGCCAAGGGACTAGCGGCGCCTACGAGCAGTACTTC.

The chain combines TRBV24-1 with TRBJ2-1; 8 bases align to TRBD2. The CDR3 has 16 residues. Germline CDR1 and CDR2: KGHDR and SFDVKD. With V trimmed by 4 bases and J by 5 bases, 9 bases remained unmatched. In DNA, the CDR3 is TGTGCCACCAGTGACCCCGGGACTAGAGCCAACAATGAGCAGTTCTTC. Amino acid sequence: CATSDPGTRANNEQFF.

The chain carries TRBV20-1 and TRBJ1-2; D remains unclear. V lost 3 bases to trimming and J lost 8 bases, with 10 bases between them. Germline V gene data show CDR1 as DFQATT and CDR2 as SNEGSKA (reference sequence). The CDR3 sequence is 11 residues long. The CDR3 DNA follows: TGCAGTGCTAGGACCCCAGGCGGCTACACCTTC. Its translation: CSARTPGGYTF.

The V gene is TRBV7-6, the J gene TRBJ2-1; perhaps TRBD1 as D (6 bases). Per the germline V gene, CDR1 is SGHVS and CDR2 is FNYEAQ. This CDR3 is built from 13 residues. The germline V and J ends were trimmed by 3 bases and 9 bases, with 12 bases remaining between them. Here the CDR3 reads CASSLGTKIEQFF. For the CDR3, the DNA is TGTGCCAGCAGCTTGGGGACAAAAATTGAGCAGTTCTTC. Complete variable domain (other parts from reference TRBV7-6 and TRBJ2-1): GAGVSQSPRYKVTKRGQDVALRCDPISGHVSLYWYRQALGQGPEFLTYFNYEAQQDKSGLPNDRFSAERPEGSISTLTIQRTEQRDSAMYRCASSLGTKIEQFFGPGTRLTVL.

J is TRBJ1-2 and V is TRBV7-2; 8 bases fit TRBD1. The germline V gene encodes CDR1 SGHTA and CDR2 FQGNSA. CDR3 length equals 14 residues. V lost 5 bases, J lost 4 bases, and 6 bases stayed unmatched. This chain's CDR3 is CASSMDRVGYGYTF. The CDR3 nucleotides read TGTGCCAGCAGCATGGACAGGGTTGGCTATGGCTACACCTTC.

The chain links TRBV19 to TRBJ2-7; possibly TRBD2 for D (6 bases). The CDR3 has 13 amino acids. V lost 4 bases to trimming and J lost 6 bases, with 13 bases between them. In germline, CDR1 is LNHDA, CDR2 SQIVND (reference sequence). The CDR3 coding sequence is TGTGCCAGTAGTACCCTGGGAGGCGTCGAGCAGTACTTC. It translates to CASSTLGGVEQYF.

Written as DNA, the CDR3 is TGTGCCTGGAGTGCAAAAGGACAGGGGCTTACCGGGGAGCTGTTTTTT. It is translated as CAWSAKGQGLTGELFF. V usage is TRBV30 and J usage is TRBJ2-2, with 9 bases that match TRBD1. Germline V lookup: CDR1 GTSNPN, CDR2 SVGIG (reference sequence). The CDR3 is made up of 16 amino acids. Losses at the gene ends were 1 base for V and 5 bases for J; bases not matched to a gene: 8.

The chain joins TRBV15 to TRBJ1-5; TRBD1 might be the D (6 bases). Trimming took off 0 bases at V and 7 bases at J, with 16 bases between the two ends. The CDR3 is made up of 16 amino acids. CDR1 is LNHNV, CDR2 YYDKDF, per germline (reference sequence). CDR3 coding DNA: TGTGCCACCAGCAGAGAGGGGGCAGGAACAAGCCAGCCCCAGCATTTT. This translates into CATSREGAGTSQPQHF. Full variable domain (rest looked up from reference TRBV15 and TRBJ1-5): DAMVIQNPRYQVTQFGKPVTLSCSQTLNHNVMYWYQQKSSQAPKLLFHYYDKDFNNEADTPDNFQSRRPNTSFCFLDIRSPGLGDTAMYLCATSREGAGTSQPQHFGDGTRLSIL.

The CDR3 sequence: CASSSSQGAGQETQYF. CDR3 bases: TGTGCCAGCAGTTCCTCACAGGGGGCAGGCCAAGAGACCCAGTACTTC. The chain carries TRBV28 and TRBJ2-5; 9 bases fit TRBD1. V lost 4 bases, J lost 1 base, and 7 bases stayed unmatched. The V gene's germline CDR1 is MDHEN and CDR2 SYDVKM. The length of the CDR3 is 16 residues. Full variable domain (remainder filled in from reference TRBV28 and TRBJ2-5): DVKVTQSSRYLVKRTGEKVFLECVQDMDHENMFWYRQDPGLGLRLIYFSYDVKMKEKGDIPEGYSVSREKKERFSLILESASTNQTSMYLCASSSSQGAGQETQYFGPGTRLLVL.

The rearrangement links TRBV7-2 to TRBJ1-2; D unresolved. The CDR3 loop spans 15 amino acids. Germline V gene lookup returns CDR1 SGHTA and CDR2 FQGNSA. Trimming stripped 1 base from V and 8 bases from J, with 17 bases between. For the CDR3, the DNA is TGTGCCAGCAGCTTAGTTTCAATCCGGGAAAAGGGCTACACCTTC. Encoded protein: CASSLVSIREKGYTF.

This clone was observed once. The gene calls are TRBV7-2 and TRBJ1-2; weak D call: TRBD1 (5 bases). The V end was cut by 6 bases, the J end by 5 bases, with 19 bases between. The CDR3 is 15 amino acids. In germline, CDR1 is SGHTA, CDR2 FQGNSA. CDR3 loop: CASSPTPGTPYGYTF. Here the CDR3 DNA reads TGTGCCAGCAGTCCGACGCCCGGGACTCCTTATGGCTACACCTTC.

The genes are TRBV7-6 and TRBJ2-1; TRBD1 matches at 8 bases. The CDR3 runs to 18 residues. With 2 bases clipped from V and 1 base from J, the junction kept 10 bases outside the gene matches. Germline loops: CDR1 SGHVS, CDR2 FNYEAQ. The CDR3 region is CASSLRSRGPESYNEQFF. CDR3 DNA: TGTGCCAGCAGCTTACGTTCCAGGGGGCCGGAATCCTACAATGAGCAGTTCTTC.